A single sample gave rise to the 5 T cell receptor beta chains below, sequenced in a study. The sorted Tregs were CD4+CD25+CD127-/low cells. TRBV12-4/TRBJ1-2 clonotypes were amplified with adaptor-ligated barcode primers. Each CDR3 protein gets one entry after TCRdb re-called the multiplex PCR reads with MiXCR. The data contain 360 or so distinct CDR3 sequences, less than 7.5% of them singletons. Source material: Tregs sorted from blood. All receptors come from a female donor with breast cancer.

By proportion, this clonotype is large (0.1 to 1%). J is TRBJ1-2 and V is TRBV12-3 or TRBV12-4; 7 bases line up with TRBD1. The CDR3 sequence is 13 residues long. V lost 5 bases, J lost 2 bases, and 2 bases stayed unmatched. CDR3 region: CASSPTGNYGYTF. The CDR3 bases are TGTGCCAGCAGTCCGACAGGGAACTATGGCTACACCTTC.

This clonotype is deemed medium-sized (0.01 to 0.1%). V gene TRBV12-3 or TRBV12-4 combines with J gene TRBJ1-2; no reliable D call. The V gene lost 5 bases and the J gene lost 4 bases, with 11 bases spanning the gap. The CDR3 is 13 amino acids. CDR3 in amino acids: CASSDEGSYGYTF. The CDR3 nucleotides read TGTGCCAGCAGTGATGAAGGCTCCTATGGCTACACCTTC.

This clonotype rates as large. The chain couples TRBV12-3 or TRBV12-4 to TRBJ1-2; D not resolved. CDR3 size: 14 residues. Trimming removed 5 bases from V and 4 bases from J, with 14 bases in between. The CDR3 spells CASSINMDGYGYTF. CDR3 DNA sequence: TGTGCCAGCAGTATTAACATGGACGGCTATGGCTACACCTTC.

This clonotype is classed as medium-sized. The rearrangement uses TRBV12-3 or TRBV12-4 and TRBJ1-2, with 7 bases identical to TRBD1. V gave up 6 bases and J gave up 8 bases; unmatched junction bases: 9. This CDR3 region has 13 residues. Written as DNA, the CDR3 is TGTGCCAGCAGCTTAACGACAGGGTACGGCTACACCTTC. Protein product: CASSLTTGYGYTF.

This clonotype is labeled hyperexpanded (1% or more). The rearrangement links TRBV12-3 or TRBV12-4 to TRBJ1-2; no reliable D call. With 4 bases removed from V and 6 bases from J, the gap between germline ends came to 12 bases. The CDR3 contains 13 residues. The CDR3 coding sequence is TGTGCCAGCAGTTCAGGACTTTATAATGGCTACACCTTC. It translates to CASSSGLYNGYTF.